This T cell receptor beta chain derives from a study of blood T cells in healthy people across ages. In germline, CDR1 is LNHNV, CDR2 YYDKDF (reference sequence). The CDR3 covers 12 residues. Using a J-beta primer mix together with a sample-barcoded 5' primer, a second PCR was run for about 6 to 12 cycles. TCRdb called the 5' RACE reads again in MiXCR, with one record for every CDR3 protein. The sample yields 450,000 to 600,000 distinct CDR3 sequences, about 28% seen once. In addition, the sample was reused for a study of T cells of mothers and their children.

Sequences were obtained from blood. The TCR was taken from a boy between 2 and 10 years old in good health. V usage is TRBV15 and J usage is TRBJ2-5; D is perhaps TRBD2 (6 bases). The J call may not be correct, given that the DNA end is closer to TRBJ2-1. The CDR3 spells CATSRTRNEQFF. DNA of the CDR3: TGTGCCACCAGCAGGACTAGAAATGAGCAGTTCTTC.